This TCR beta chain was retrieved from a study of blood T cell repertoires in COVID-19. Study information: The United States, Italy and Spain provided the acute and convalescent COVID-19 samples. PBMCs, B-cell-depleted T cells, or T cells provided the cDNA or gDNA that made up the material.

With 3 bases removed from V and 0 bases from J, the gap between germline ends came to 8 bases. Germline values: CDR1 SQVTM, CDR2 ANQGSEA. The CDR3 extends over 14 amino acids. This clone was seen more than once but under ten times. Original methodology: Amplification from reference gene primers served as the basis for estimated nucleated cell counts. Clones were read by immunoSEQ multiplex PCR, and TCRdb kept only the in-frame ones, dropping some. That table furnishes V, J and clone size, whereas the DNA furnished D and trimming. The sample lists more than 90,000 clones; 84% were seen once. This chain connects TRBV29-1 to TRBJ2-2, with D maybe TRBD1 (5 bases). Sequenced material: peripheral blood. This TCR was sampled from a human donor in a cohort sampled during active COVID-19. This CDR3 reads CSVEKGTNTGELFF. Here the CDR3 DNA reads TGCAGCGTTGAGAAGGGGACGAACACCGGGGAGCTGTTTTTT.